Below, 29 T cell receptor beta chains from the same sample are listed, as sequenced in a study of T cell responses to AZD1222 COVID-19 vaccine. Clones were read by immunoSEQ multiplex PCR, and TCRdb kept only the in-frame ones, dropping some. This sample carries about 120,000 clones, around 88% of them seen once, and the ten largest clones take 7.1%. Here the sequenced sample was peripheral blood, taken 28 days after the second AZD1222 dose. Receptors originate from an adult who received the AZD1222 COVID-19 vaccine.

This chain links TRBV23-1 with TRBJ1-5; TRBD1 is a possible D gene (5 bases). TRBV23-1 is known as an ORF, though its function is uncertain. This CDR3 comprises 17 residues. Trimming took 9 bases from V and 4 from J, leaving 25 bases between them. CDR3 sequence: CARIEGMEVNWNQPQHF. The CDR3 coding sequence is TGCGCCAGGATAGAGGGGATGGAAGTGAATTGGAATCAGCCCCAGCATTTT.

CDR3 sequence reads: CAWSLGTSETQYF. The CDR3, as DNA: TGTGCCTGGAGTTTGGGGACATCAGAGACCCAGTACTTC. V is TRBV30 and J is TRBJ2-5; possibly TRBD1 for D (6 bases). CDR3 length: 13 amino acids. V lost 2 bases, J lost 4 bases, and 11 bases lay in between. CDR1 and CDR2 (germline): GTSNPN, SVGIG (reference sequence).

V usage is TRBV5-1 and J usage is TRBJ1-1; 7 bases are shared with TRBD1. The trim removed 4 bases at V and 0 bases at J, leaving 6 bases unmatched. The germline CDR1 and CDR2 sequences are SGHRS and YFSETQ. This CDR3 has 15 amino acids. Here the CDR3 DNA reads TGCGCCAGCAGCCCTCGGGGACAGATGAACACTGAAGCTTTCTTT. Translating it yields CASSPRGQMNTEAFF.

This chain uses TRBV4-1 with TRBJ2-7; 8 bases are a match to TRBD1. Germline-derived CDR1 and CDR2 are MGHRA and YSYEKL. Unmatched junction bases numbered 10, after V lost 6 bases and J lost 3 bases. There are 15 residues in the CDR3. DNA of the CDR3: TGCGCCAGCAGTCATCCGGGACAGGCGTTCTACGAGCAGTACTTC. Its translation is CASSHPGQAFYEQYF.

The chain employs TRBV2 and TRBJ2-7; the D is unclear. This CDR3 has 14 amino acids. V lost 5 bases and J 4 bases, leaving 15 bases between the germline ends. Germline values: CDR1 SNHLY, CDR2 FYNNEI. As DNA, the CDR3 is TGTGCCAGCAGTTTCTCACTCGAGAATTACGAGCAGTACTTC. This sequence encodes CASSFSLENYEQYF.

This chain links TRBV5-4 with TRBJ2-3; 7 bases match TRBD1. The V segment lost 0 bases and the J segment 1 base; nucleotides outside the gene matches: 2. In germline, CDR1 is SGHNT, CDR2 YYREEE (reference sequence). The CDR3 is 15 amino acids. CDR3 sequence (DNA): TGTGCCAGCAGCTTGGGAGGGACAGGCACAGATACGCAGTATTTT. It encodes CASSLGGTGTDTQYF.

This sequence joins TRBV7-2 and TRBJ1-4, with a tentative D call TRBD1 (5 bases). Trimming took off 5 bases at V and 6 bases at J, with 13 bases between the two ends. Germline CDR1 SGHTA, CDR2 FQGNSA. This CDR3 spans 14 amino acids. The CDR3 is CASSRDLQDEKLFF. In nucleotides, the CDR3 is TGTGCCAGCAGCCGGGACCTTCAGGATGAAAAACTGTTTTTT.

The chain recombines TRBV13 with TRBJ1-3; the D gene is possibly TRBD1 (5 bases). With 6 bases removed from V and 6 bases from J, the gap between germline ends came to 18 bases. CDR1 PRHDT and CDR2 FYEKMQ come from the germline V gene (reference sequence). CDR3 size: 15 residues. CDR3 bases: TGTGCCAGCAGGGTTACGGGGCCGACCCTAAACACCATATATTTT. Its protein is CASRVTGPTLNTIYF.

The chain combines TRBV3-1 (or the pseudogene TRBV3-2) with TRBJ1-2, with D possibly being TRBD1 (5 bases). Germline-derived CDR1 and CDR2 are LGHDT and YNNKEL (reference sequence). V was trimmed by 4 bases and J by 2 bases, leaving 8 bases between them. The CDR3 covers 13 residues. CDR3 bases: TGTGCCAGCAGCCCGGACATGAACTATGGCTACACCTTC. This gives the protein CASSPDMNYGYTF.

The chain employs TRBV18 and TRBJ2-5; D gene unclear. Germline V gives CDR1 KGHSH, CDR2 LQKENI. This CDR3 region has 13 residues. The V end was cut by 4 bases, the J end by 3 bases, with 9 bases between. Here the CDR3 reads CASSLGSEETQYF. CDR3 sequence (DNA): TGTGCCAGCTCACTAGGGTCAGAAGAGACCCAGTACTTC.

The chain recombines TRBV21-1 with TRBJ2-2; the table's D call of TRBD1 was not tested on the DNA. TRBV21-1 counts as a pseudogene. The CDR3 totals 14 residues. CDR3 sequence (DNA): TGTGCCAGCAGCAAAGACAGGGTCGGCGGGGAGCTGTTTTTT. Amino acid sequence: CASSKDRVGGELFF.

V gene TRBV6-5 combines with J gene TRBJ1-3, with a weak D call TRBD1 (5 bases). This CDR3 is 14 amino acids long. V was shortened by 6 bases and J by 5 bases, with 14 bases between the two germline ends. CDR1 and CDR2 (germline): MNHEY, SVGAGI. For the CDR3, the DNA is TGTGCCAGCAGATTAACGGGGCAGCGAAACACCATATATTTT. This codes for CASRLTGQRNTIYF.

V gene TRBV2 combines with J gene TRBJ2-5; weak D call: TRBD2 (6 bases). Germline-derived CDR1 and CDR2 are SNHLY and FYNNEI. This CDR3 has 15 residues. Deletions cut 4 bases from V and 5 bases from J, with 17 bases between. The CDR3 bases are TGTGCCAGCAGTGCCGGACCGGGGGATTCCGAGACCCAGTACTTC. Amino acid sequence: CASSAGPGDSETQYF.

The chain joins TRBV6-5 to TRBJ1-6; 9 nucleotides agree with TRBD1. CDR1 MNHEY and CDR2 SVGAGI come from the germline V gene. The V and J ends lost 6 bases and 7 bases, in that order; junction bases with no gene match: 7. The CDR3 covers 15 residues. CDR3 loop: CASRPGDRANSPLHF. CDR3 nucleotide sequence: TGTGCCAGCAGACCCGGGGACAGGGCGAATTCACCCCTCCACTTT.

V is TRBV15 and J is TRBJ1-6, with 7 bases matching TRBD1. The trim removed 3 bases at V and 7 bases at J, leaving 6 bases unmatched. The CDR3 contains 15 residues. Germline CDR1 and CDR2: LNHNV and YYDKDF (reference sequence). The CDR3 sequence is CATSRMDRNNSPLHF. The CDR3 region has the DNA TGTGCCACCAGCAGGATGGACAGGAACAATTCACCCCTCCACTTT. The full variable domain, in which reference TRBV15 and TRBJ1-6 provide the parts outside the CDR3, is DAMVIQNPRYQVTQFGKPVTLSCSQTLNHNVMYWYQQKSSQAPKLLFHYYDKDFNNEADTPDNFQSRRPNTSFCFLDIRSPGLGDTAMYLCATSRMDRNNSPLHFGNGTRLTVT.

The rearrangement joins TRBV7-9 to TRBJ2-7; TRBD2 might be the D (5 bases). The CDR3 spans 13 residues. The V and J ends lost 6 bases and 4 bases respectively, with 13 bases between them. Germline CDR1 reads SEHNR; CDR2 reads FQNEAQ (reference sequence). CDR3: CASSRTVNYEQYF. The CDR3 coding sequence is TGTGCCAGCAGTAGGACTGTGAATTACGAGCAGTACTTC.

This clone has more than one count but fewer than ten. This rearrangement joins TRBV7-2 to TRBJ1-2; the D gene is possibly TRBD1 (5 bases). V was clipped by 4 bases and J by 2 bases, with 8 bases between them. The CDR3 covers 13 residues. Germline V CDR1 and CDR2: SGHTA, FQGNSA. The DNA of the CDR3 is TGTGCCAGCAGCTACGGGGGAAACTATGGCTACACCTTC. Translated, it gives CASSYGGNYGYTF.

The rearrangement joins TRBV30 to TRBJ2-1, with 8 nucleotides matching TRBD2. CDR3 length: 15 residues. The trim removed 1 base at V and 2 bases at J, leaving 4 bases unmatched. Germline-derived CDR1 and CDR2 are GTSNPN and SVGIG (reference sequence). Written as DNA, the CDR3 is TGTGCCTGGAGTGCCAGCGGGAGTACCTACAATGAGCAGTTCTTC. Its translation is CAWSASGSTYNEQFF.

The CDR3 nucleotides read TGTGCCAGCAGCGGATTAACCCGGGACAACCGCTCCTACGAGCAGTACTTC. Translation gives CASSGLTRDNRSYEQYF. The gene calls are TRBV11-2 and TRBJ2-7, with D tentatively TRBD1 (6 bases). The CDR3 extends over 17 amino acids. In germline, CDR1 is SGHAT, CDR2 FQNNGV. V gave up 5 bases and J gave up 0 bases, with 20 bases separating them.

The chain uses TRBV6-1 and TRBJ1-5; D remains ambiguous. There are 15 residues in the CDR3. Per germline, CDR1 MNHNS and CDR2 SASEGT. With 1 base removed from V and 0 bases from J, the gap between germline ends came to 7 bases. Here the CDR3 DNA reads TGTGCCAGCAGTGAAGGCCTACTTAGCAATCAGCCCCAGCATTTT. This gives the protein CASSEGLLSNQPQHF.

This chain connects TRBV5-5 to TRBJ1-5; D is undetermined. This CDR3 has 16 amino acids. The germline gives CDR1 SGHKS, CDR2 YYEKEE (reference sequence). Trimming left V 1 base short and J 1 base short, with 12 bases between. As DNA, the CDR3 is TGTGCCAGCAGCTTGAGAATGGCGACCAGCAATCAGCCCCAGCATTTT. It specifies CASSLRMATSNQPQHF.

Only one count was recorded for this clone. The chain links TRBV6-4 to TRBJ2-5; the match to TRBD2 covers 10 bases. Trimming removed 5 bases from V and 5 bases from J; junction bases left unmatched: 2. Germline CDR1 and CDR2: MRHNA and SNTAGT. The CDR3 loop spans 13 amino acids. The CDR3 region is CASSILAGETQYF. The CDR3 region has the DNA TGTGCCAGCAGTATACTAGCGGGGGAGACCCAGTACTTC.

This clone was seen once. The V and J genes are TRBV2 and TRBJ2-7; D is possibly TRBD1 (6 bases). This CDR3 region has 13 residues. Trimming stripped 10 bases from V and 6 bases from J, with 19 bases between. Germline V gene sequence: CDR1 SNHLY, CDR2 FYNNEI. The CDR3 here is CANPAGTPLEQYF. Here the CDR3 DNA reads TGTGCCAATCCCGCCGGGACACCTCTCGAGCAGTACTTC.

The chain is built from TRBV5-4 and TRBJ2-1; possibly TRBD1 for D (5 bases). Per the germline V gene, CDR1 is SGHNT and CDR2 is YYREEE (reference sequence). V was clipped by 3 bases and J by 2 bases, with 9 bases between them. This CDR3 has 14 residues. This CDR3 is CASSSEQAYNEQFF. CDR3 coding DNA: TGTGCCAGCAGCTCGGAACAGGCCTACAATGAGCAGTTCTTC.

The chain employs TRBV7-2 and TRBJ2-1; 11 bases align to TRBD2. CDR1 is SGHTA, CDR2 FQGNSA, per germline. Trimming cost V 5 bases and J 8 bases; bases outside gene matches: 11. The CDR3 has 16 residues. The chain's CDR3 is CASSGQRSGRAYEQFF. The CDR3 DNA sequence: TGTGCCAGCAGCGGACAACGTAGCGGGAGGGCTTATGAGCAGTTCTTC.

J is TRBJ2-1 and V is TRBV19; D is undetermined. CDR3 size: 13 residues. V dropped 4 bases and J dropped 4 bases, with 8 bases sitting between them. Per the germline V gene, CDR1 is LNHDA and CDR2 is SQIVND (reference sequence). Here the CDR3 reads CASSSYGYNEQFF. The CDR3, as DNA: TGTGCCAGTAGTAGCTACGGTTACAATGAGCAGTTCTTC.

V is TRBV6-5 and J is TRBJ1-4; D might be TRBD1 (6 bases). From germline, CDR1 is MNHEY and CDR2 SVGAGI. The CDR3 covers 13 residues. V shed 8 bases and J shed 6 bases, with 13 bases lying between them. In nucleotides, the CDR3 is TGTGCCAGCTCTCAAGGGGGGGATGAAAAACTGTTTTTT. Protein: CASSQGGDEKLFF.

This clone has just a few counts. Other DNA sequences of this sample code for an identical CDR3. The CDR3 nucleotides are TGTGCCAGCAGTGACTACGAGCAGTACTTC. It encodes CASSDYEQYF. The chain links TRBV2 to TRBJ2-7; D gene unclear. The germline CDR1 and CDR2 sequences are SNHLY and FYNNEI. The V end was cut by 3 bases, the J end by 3 bases, with 0 bases between. The CDR3 is made up of 10 amino acids. Using reference TRBV2 and TRBJ2-7 for the parts outside the CDR3, the full variable domain is EPEVTQTPSHQVTQMGQEVILRCVPISNHLYFYWYRQILGQKVEFLVSFYNNEISEKSEIFDDQFSVERPDGSNFTLKIRSTKLEDSAMYFCASSDYEQYFGPGTRLTVT.

This chain links TRBV5-4 with TRBJ2-3, with TRBD1 identical over 9 bases. This CDR3 comprises 18 residues. CDR1 is SGHNT and CDR2 is YYREEE in the germline V gene (reference sequence). The trim removed 4 bases at V and 6 bases at J, leaving 18 bases unmatched. The CDR3 DNA is TGTGCCAGCAGCAAGCAGGGACAGGGTAATCCGCCGAGTGATACGCAGTATTTT. It specifies CASSKQGQGNPPSDTQYF.